The 30 T cell receptor beta chains listed next were all sequenced from one sample in a study of T-cell reconstitution after alpha-beta-depleted transplantation in children. The library targeted TCRbeta and was prepared with unique molecular identifiers. TCRdb independently ran MiXCR on the PCR reads; one entry per CDR3 protein. Of fewer than 1 million distinct CDR3 sequences listed, under 20% are singletons. This specimen consisted of PBMCs, mostly from graft donor cells, obtained 360 days after TCRalphabeta/CD19-depleted stem cell transplant. The receptors were sampled from a male patient between 5 and 17 years old who had a stem cell transplant for acute lymphoblastic leukemia, so the T cells may come from the graft donor.

This clonotype was seen a few times. This sequence joins TRBV20-1 and TRBJ2-3, with 9 bases that match TRBD2. The CDR3 is 14 residues long. The ends lost 0 bases at V and 11 bases at J; junction bases unmatched: 9. Germline CDR1 reads DFQATT; CDR2 reads SNEGSKA (reference sequence). The CDR3, as DNA: TGCAGTGCTAGAGATCCCCCTAGCGGGATATGGCAGTATTTT. Its translation: CSARDPPSGIWQYF.

This sequence joins TRBV5-1 and TRBJ2-7; D may correspond to TRBD1 or TRBD2 (5 bases each). Trimming cost V 9 bases and J 6 bases, with 19 bases left between them. The length of the CDR3 is 13 residues. Germline loops: CDR1 SGHRS, CDR2 YFSETQ. The CDR3 loop is CATSRGPPTEQYF. The CDR3 DNA reads TGCGCCACCTCTAGGGGACCCCCTACCGAGCAGTACTTC.

This clonotype was detected ten times or more. The J gene is TRBJ1-5, the V gene TRBV11-2; D is unresolved. The CDR3 spans 13 residues. The V end lost 6 bases, the J end lost 0 bases, and 6 bases lay between the germline ends. CDR1 is SGHAT and CDR2 is FQNNGV in the germline V gene. Here the CDR3 DNA reads TGTGCCAGCAGTTTAAATAGCAATCAGCCCCAGCATTTT. Encoded protein: CASSLNSNQPQHF.

This clonotype was recorded only once. At one of its ends the junction is not consistent with the germline gene, which may arise from a read error. V gene TRBV2 combines with J gene TRBJ2-2; TRBD2 matches at 14 bases. The germline V gene has CDR1 SNHLY and CDR2 FYNNEI. This CDR3 is 15 amino acids long. The CDR3 nucleotides read TGTGCCAGCACCGGACTAGCGGGAGGTACCGGGGAGCTGTATTTT. Translation: CASTGLAGGTGELYF.

This clonotype was picked up a small number of times. The chain uses TRBV7-8 and TRBJ2-1, with D possibly TRBD2 on 6 matching bases. The V end was cut by 4 bases, the J end by 10 bases, with 17 bases between. The CDR3 contains 14 residues. From germline, CDR1 is SGHVS and CDR2 FQNEAQ. The CDR3 protein is CASSSRDWGREQFF. Written as DNA, the CDR3 is TGTGCCAGCAGCTCCCGGGACTGGGGTAGGGAGCAGTTCTTC.

This clonotype was seen a few times. This rearrangement joins TRBV6-2 or TRBV6-3 to TRBJ2-1; 9 nucleotides align to TRBD2. After removal of 6 bases from V and 8 bases from J, the junction contained 5 bases not matched to a gene. The germline V gene has CDR1 MNHEY and CDR2 SVGEGT. The CDR3 contains 13 residues. The CDR3 DNA sequence: TGTGCCAGCAGGATTAGCGGGAGCTATGAGCAGTTCTTC. Translated, it gives CASRISGSYEQFF.

The chain is built from TRBV18 and TRBJ2-6; D unresolved. From germline, CDR1 is KGHSH and CDR2 LQKENI. The ends were cut back, 1 base at V and 2 bases at J, with 6 bases in the middle. The CDR3 totals 15 residues. The CDR3 region has the DNA TGTGCCAGCTCACCACAATCAGCTGGGGCCAACGTCCTGACTTTC. It encodes CASSPQSAGANVLTF.

This clonotype was counted a few times. The J gene is TRBJ2-1, the V gene TRBV18; 7 nucleotides line up with TRBD2. From germline, CDR1 is KGHSH and CDR2 LQKENI. The CDR3 runs to 15 residues. Trimming at V came to 3 bases and at J to 2 bases, leaving 4 bases not matched to a gene. The CDR3 DNA reads TGTGCCAGCTCACCTGTCCTAGCGGCCTACAATGAGCAGTTCTTC. It codes for CASSPVLAAYNEQFF.

The rearrangement links TRBV27 to TRBJ2-1; TRBD2 matches at 7 bases. The germline CDR1 and CDR2 sequences are MNHEY and SMNVEV (reference sequence). The CDR3 consists of 15 residues. V gave up 3 bases and J gave up 4 bases; unmatched junction bases: 6. The CDR3 nucleotides are TGTGCCAGCAGTTTTTCACCCGGGGGGTACAATGAGCAGTTCTTC. Protein: CASSFSPGGYNEQFF.

This clonotype has only a few counts. V usage is TRBV7-8 and J usage is TRBJ2-3, with D possibly being TRBD2 (6 bases). The CDR3 extends over 15 amino acids. The germline V gene encodes CDR1 SGHVS and CDR2 FQNEAQ. The V end lost 5 bases, the J end lost 2 bases, and 14 bases lay between the germline ends. The CDR3 is CASSRSREFTDTQYF. The CDR3 coding sequence is TGTGCCAGCAGCCGCAGCCGGGAGTTCACAGATACGCAGTATTTT.

The J gene is TRBJ1-1, the V gene TRBV27, with 8 bases fitting TRBD1. Looked up from germline, CDR1 is MNHEY and CDR2 is SMNVEV (reference sequence). The ends lost 0 bases at V and 5 bases at J; junction bases unmatched: 8. This CDR3 contains 16 residues. DNA of the CDR3: TGTGCCAGCAGTTTATCGGTCAGGGGGCGCAGAACTGAAGCTTTCTTT. It encodes CASSLSVRGRRTEAFF.

This sequence joins TRBV12-3 or TRBV12-4 and TRBJ2-5; D gene ambiguous. V was pared by 5 bases and J by 5 bases, with 12 bases between. CDR3 length: 13 residues. CDR3 sequence: CASSPQEKETQYF. CDR3 coding DNA: TGTGCCAGCAGTCCGCAGGAGAAGGAGACCCAGTACTTC.

V usage is TRBV5-1 and J usage is TRBJ2-2, with 13 bases that match TRBD2. The CDR3 sequence is 17 residues long. Unmatched junction bases numbered 7, after V lost 3 bases and J lost 5 bases. CDR1 SGHRS and CDR2 YFSETQ come from the germline V gene. For the CDR3, the DNA is TGCGCCAGCAGCTGGGGGACTAGCGGGAAGAGAACCGGGGAGCTGTTTTTT. Translated: CASSWGTSGKRTGELFF.

The chain employs TRBV19 and TRBJ2-1, with a possible D match to TRBD2 (7 bases). CDR1 LNHDA and CDR2 SQIVND come from the germline V gene (reference sequence). V was clipped by 3 bases and J by 6 bases, with 12 bases between them. This CDR3 has 14 residues. The CDR3 coding sequence is TGTGCCAGTAGTATGTTTAGGGGGGGCAATGAGCAGTTCTTC. Its protein product is CASSMFRGGNEQFF. Complete variable domain (other parts from reference TRBV19 and TRBJ2-1): DGGITQSPKYLFRKEGQNVTLSCEQNLNHDAMYWYRQDPGQGLRLIYYSQIVNDFQKGDIAEGYSVSREKKESFPLTVTSAQKNPTAFYLCASSMFRGGNEQFFGPGTRLTVL.

This chain connects TRBV29-1 to TRBJ2-2; perhaps TRBD1 as D (5 bases). Trimming cost V 7 bases and J 2 bases, with 14 bases left between them. The CDR3 runs to 14 residues. Germline assignment: CDR1 SQVTM and CDR2 ANQGSEA. The CDR3 DNA is TGCAGCGGGGTAATGGACACTAACACCGGGGAGCTGTTTTTT. Its translation is CSGVMDTNTGELFF.

This clonotype has ten or more counts. This chain joins TRBV9 and TRBJ2-7; 11 bases fit TRBD2. The CDR3 runs 15 residues. The V and J ends lost 4 bases and 3 bases, in that order; junction bases with no gene match: 6. CDR1 and CDR2 from the germline V gene are SGDLS and YYNGEE. In DNA form, the CDR3 reads TGTGCCAGCAGCCCCGGGACTAGCGGTTACTACGAGCAGTACTTC. Protein product: CASSPGTSGYYEQYF.

This clonotype has a handful of counts. The V gene is TRBV6-1, the J gene TRBJ2-2, with D unresolved. The V gene lost 4 bases and the J gene lost 4 bases, with 13 bases spanning the gap. The V gene's germline CDR1 is MNHNS and CDR2 SASEGT. The CDR3 has 15 residues. CDR3 in DNA: TGTGCCAGCAGTGTACCCCGCATCTTCACCGGGGAGCTGTTTTTT. This gives the protein CASSVPRIFTGELFF.

The CDR3 DNA reads as TGTGCCAGCAGCTTGTCCAGGGGGCTAATGAACAATGAGCAGTTCTTC. This gives the protein CASSLSRGLMNNEQFF. The rearrangement links TRBV7-6 to TRBJ2-1; 8 positions match TRBD1. Germline CDR1 is SGHVS and CDR2 is FNYEAQ. The CDR3 extends over 16 amino acids. Trimming cost V 3 bases and J 5 bases; bases outside gene matches: 9.

This clonotype has more than one count but fewer than ten. The chain uses TRBV4-1 and TRBJ1-2, with unresolved D. CDR1 is MGHRA and CDR2 is YSYEKL in the germline V gene. The CDR3 contains 16 residues. Trimming pared 3 bases from V and 2 bases from J, leaving 16 bases between. The CDR3 DNA reads as TGCGCCAGCAGCCAGATTCCCCTGGTAGGGAACTATGGCTACACCTTC. Amino acids: CASSQIPLVGNYGYTF.

Remarks on this clonotype: A read error may produce the germline difference seen at one junction end. The chain combines TRBV5-6 with TRBJ2-1; D not resolved. Germline V CDR1 and CDR2: SGHDT, YYEEEE. The CDR3 is 15 residues long. The DNA for the CDR3 is TGTGCCAGCAGCTTCCCCTCCCTGGGCTTTGAGATTTCGTCGTTC. This codes for CASSFPSLGFEISSF.

The rearrangement joins TRBV7-2 to TRBJ2-5, with 10 bases matching TRBD2. The CDR3 contains 16 residues. With 0 bases clipped from V and 1 base from J, the junction kept 2 bases outside the gene matches. From germline, CDR1 is SGHTA and CDR2 FQGNSA. As DNA, the CDR3 is TGTGCCAGCAGCTTAGCGCCTAGCGGGGGCCAAGAGACCCAGTACTTC. Translation: CASSLAPSGGQETQYF.

This clonotype was recorded at least ten times. The chain couples TRBV18 to TRBJ2-7; D is possibly TRBD1 (5 bases). The CDR3 is made up of 12 amino acids. Germline-derived CDR1 and CDR2 are KGHSH and LQKENI. The germline V and J ends were trimmed by 6 bases and 2 bases, with 8 bases remaining between them. Here the CDR3 reads CASSPTAYEQYF. The DNA of the CDR3 is TGTGCCAGCTCCCCGACAGCCTACGAGCAGTACTTC.

The chain is built from TRBV18 and TRBJ1-3, with D unresolved. Germline-derived CDR1 and CDR2 are KGHSH and LQKENI. The CDR3 has 14 residues. Trimming took 3 bases from V and 0 from J, leaving 6 bases between them. The CDR3 here is CASSPLISGNTIYF. CDR3 bases: TGTGCCAGCTCACCTCTAATCTCTGGAAACACCATATATTTT. Drawing the rest from reference TRBV18 and TRBJ1-3, the complete variable domain is NAGVMQNPRHLVRRRGQEARLRCSPMKGHSHVYWYRQLPEEGLKFMVYLQKENIIDESGMPKERFSAEFPKEGPSILRIQQVVRGDSAAYFCASSPLISGNTIYFGEGSWLTVV.

This clonotype turned up a few times. The gene calls are TRBV20-1 and TRBJ1-4; unclear D gene. CDR3 length equals 11 residues. From germline, CDR1 is DFQATT and CDR2 SNEGSKA (reference sequence). V dropped 6 bases and J dropped 3 bases, with 5 bases sitting between them. CDR3 DNA: TGCAGTGCCCGCTCTAATGAAAAACTGTTTTTT. Its protein is CSARSNEKLFF.

This clonotype was seen at least ten times. The V gene is TRBV25-1, the J gene TRBJ2-1; 9 bases are a match to TRBD1. The CDR3 extends over 16 amino acids. Per germline, CDR1 MGHDK and CDR2 SYGVNS. V was pared by 4 bases and J by 2 bases, with 6 bases of the junction left unmatched. The CDR3 reads CASSAPGQGPYNEQFF. CDR3 sequence (DNA): TGTGCCAGCAGTGCTCCGGGACAGGGACCCTACAATGAGCAGTTCTTC.

V and J are TRBV13 and TRBJ2-4; TRBD2 matches at 9 bases. Looked up from germline, CDR1 is PRHDT and CDR2 is FYEKMQ (reference sequence). V shed 3 bases and J 6 bases; nucleotides not matched to a gene: 9. CDR3 length: 16 amino acids. This CDR3 is CASSFYSGSPGNIQYF. As DNA, the CDR3 is TGTGCCAGCAGCTTTTATAGCGGGAGTCCTGGAAACATTCAGTACTTC.

The DNA of the CDR3 is TGTGCCAGCAGTTTCGCGGGAGGGCCACGTTTGGAGCAGTTCTTC. Encoded protein: CASSFAGGPRLEQFF. The chain couples TRBV27 to TRBJ2-1; 9 positions match TRBD2. The length of the CDR3 is 15 residues. V shed 3 bases, J shed 10 bases, and the junction held 10 bases outside the gene matches. The germline gives CDR1 MNHEY, CDR2 SMNVEV (reference sequence).

The chain carries TRBV29-1 and TRBJ1-3; the D gene is possibly TRBD1 (5 bases). The CDR3 extends over 13 amino acids. The V gene lost 3 bases and the J gene lost 0 bases, with 6 bases spanning the gap. The germline V gene encodes CDR1 SQVTM and CDR2 ANQGSEA. CDR3 sequence: CSVEGVSGNTIYF. CDR3 coding DNA: TGCAGCGTTGAGGGGGTCTCTGGAAACACCATATATTTT.

The V call is TRBV18, the J call TRBJ1-5; TRBD1 matches 7 bases. The length of the CDR3 is 14 residues. After removal of 4 bases from V and 3 bases from J, the junction contained 3 bases not matched to a gene. Germline CDR1 reads KGHSH; CDR2 reads LQKENI. The CDR3 bases are TGTGCCAGCTCACGGGACAGTTACAATCAGCCCCAGCATTTT. Protein sequence: CASSRDSYNQPQHF. The whole variable domain, filled in from reference TRBV18 and TRBJ1-5, reads NAGVMQNPRHLVRRRGQEARLRCSPMKGHSHVYWYRQLPEEGLKFMVYLQKENIIDESGMPKERFSAEFPKEGPSILRIQQVVRGDSAAYFCASSRDSYNQPQHFGDGTRLSIL.

The chain combines TRBV2 with TRBJ2-1; possible D gene TRBD1, 6 bases. There are 18 residues in the CDR3. V gave up 11 bases and J gave up 0 bases, with 26 bases separating them. Germline values: CDR1 SNHLY, CDR2 FYNNEI. DNA for the CDR3: TGTGCCTTCTGTTTAGGTCTTCTTAGGGGGAGCTCCTACAATGAGCAGTTCTTC. Translation: CAFCLGLLRGSSYNEQFF.